This TCR beta chain appears in the sequencing data of a study of T cells in Graves' hyperthyroidism and ophthalmopathy. CDR1 is MGHDK and CDR2 is SYGVNS in the germline V gene. V lost 10 bases and J lost 2; bases outside the gene matches: 11. The CDR3 runs to 17 residues. Using RNA transcripts as the source, TCR beta CDR3 regions were amplified. The HTBI primer set drove a first-round RT-PCR of the TCR CDR3. TCRdb re-called the multiplex PCR reads with MiXCR, one entry per CDR3 protein. The sample includes roughly 700,000 distinct CDR3 sequences, over 35% of them seen just once. Graves' hyperthyroidism without ophthalmopathy progression within 18 months was termed stable. Fresh peripheral blood, around 10 ml, yielded the PBMCs.

The clonotype originates from a woman in her 40s with Graves' hyperthyroidism. The material sequenced was blood. The rearrangement uses TRBV25-1 and TRBJ2-6, with TRBD2 matching 10 bases. CDR3 protein: CATSGSLGRAGANVLTF. The DNA for the CDR3 is TGTGCCACTAGCGGGAGTCTGGGTAGGGCTGGGGCCAACGTCCTGACTTTC.